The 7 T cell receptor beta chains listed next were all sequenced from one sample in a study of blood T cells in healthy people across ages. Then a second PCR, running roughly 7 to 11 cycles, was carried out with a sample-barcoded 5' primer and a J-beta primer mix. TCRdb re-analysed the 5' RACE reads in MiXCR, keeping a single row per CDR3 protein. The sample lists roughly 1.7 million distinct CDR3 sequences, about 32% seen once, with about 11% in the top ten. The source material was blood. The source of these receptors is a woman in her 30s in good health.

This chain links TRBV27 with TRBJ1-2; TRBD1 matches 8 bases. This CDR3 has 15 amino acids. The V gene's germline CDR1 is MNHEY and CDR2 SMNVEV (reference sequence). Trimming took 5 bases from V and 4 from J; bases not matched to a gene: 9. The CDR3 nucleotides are TGTGCCAGCAGTCCAGTTTCAGGGGGCACCTATGGCTACACCTTC. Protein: CASSPVSGGTYGYTF.

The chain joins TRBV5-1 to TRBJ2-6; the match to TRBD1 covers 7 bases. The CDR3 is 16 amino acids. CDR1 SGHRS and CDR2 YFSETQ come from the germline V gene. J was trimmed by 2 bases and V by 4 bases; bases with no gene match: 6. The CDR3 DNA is TGCGCCAGCAGCCGGGACAGTAGTCCTGGGGCCAACGTCCTGACTTTC. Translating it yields CASSRDSSPGANVLTF.

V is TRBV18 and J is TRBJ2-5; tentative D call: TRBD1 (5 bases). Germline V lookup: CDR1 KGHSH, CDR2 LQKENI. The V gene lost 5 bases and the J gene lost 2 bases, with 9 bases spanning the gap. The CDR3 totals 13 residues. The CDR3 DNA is TGTGCCAGCTCAACAAGACAGCAAGAGACCCAGTACTTC. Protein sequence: CASSTRQQETQYF.

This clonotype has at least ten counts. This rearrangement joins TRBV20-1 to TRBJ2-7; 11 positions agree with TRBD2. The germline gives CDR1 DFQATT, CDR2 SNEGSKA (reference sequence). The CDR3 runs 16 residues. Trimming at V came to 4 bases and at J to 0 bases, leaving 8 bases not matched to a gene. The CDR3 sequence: CSAKGLAETSSYEQYF. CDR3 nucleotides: TGCAGTGCTAAGGGACTAGCGGAAACTAGCTCCTACGAGCAGTACTTC.

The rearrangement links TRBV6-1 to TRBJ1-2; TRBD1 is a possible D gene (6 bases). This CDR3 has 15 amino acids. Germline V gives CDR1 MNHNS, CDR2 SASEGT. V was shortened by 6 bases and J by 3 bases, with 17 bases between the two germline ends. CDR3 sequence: CASRGMTGTDYGYTF. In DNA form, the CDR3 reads TGTGCCAGCAGAGGCATGACAGGAACCGACTATGGCTACACCTTC.

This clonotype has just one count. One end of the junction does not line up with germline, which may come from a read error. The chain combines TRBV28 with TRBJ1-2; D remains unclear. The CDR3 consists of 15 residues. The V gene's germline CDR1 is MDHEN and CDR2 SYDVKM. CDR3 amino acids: CASSFFPSPNYGYTF. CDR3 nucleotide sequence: TGTGCCAGCAGTTTCTTTCCCAGTCCTAACTACGGCTACACCTTC.

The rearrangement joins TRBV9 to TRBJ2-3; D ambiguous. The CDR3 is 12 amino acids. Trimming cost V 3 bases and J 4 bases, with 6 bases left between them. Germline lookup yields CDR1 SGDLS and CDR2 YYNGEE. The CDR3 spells CASSANADTQYF. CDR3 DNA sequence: TGTGCCAGCAGCGCGAATGCAGATACGCAGTATTTT.